The 20 T cell receptor beta chains presented below share a single source sample, sequenced in a study of vaccination and CD4 T cells after COVID-19. These receptors are not linked to any known antigen. CD4+ T cells that had been cultured provided DNA sequenced with the Oncomine TCR Beta short-read assay. Via MiXCR, TCRdb re-called the PCR reads, giving one row per CDR3 protein. This table holds some 15,000 distinct CDR3 sequences, 33% found once. As to treatment: roughly 10-day PBMC culture with coronavirus spike peptide pools or control peptides (ViraFEST assay). The sample in question was CD4+ T cells from blood, cultured in vitro, obtained after SARS-CoV-2 vaccination. These receptors all come from a human donor who had recovered from COVID-19.

The V call is TRBV24-1, the J call TRBJ2-1, with 12 bases that match TRBD2. The CDR3 is 16 residues long. V was pared by 5 bases and J by 8 bases, with 9 bases of the junction left unmatched. Germline CDR1 reads KGHDR; CDR2 reads SFDVKD. CDR3 nucleotide sequence: TGTGCCACCAGTGGTTCTAGCGGGAGGGCCGTGGATGAGCAGTTCTTC. This encodes CATSGSSGRAVDEQFF.

This clonotype was counted a few times. The V call is TRBV12-3 or TRBV12-4, the J call TRBJ1-5, with D unclear. Between the trimmed V and J ends, which lost 3 bases and 2 bases, there was a span of 8 bases. This CDR3 has 14 amino acids. The CDR3, as DNA: TGTGCCAGCAGTTTTCAGGAGGGCAATCAGCCCCAGCATTTT. Encoded protein: CASSFQEGNQPQHF.

This chain links TRBV24-1 with TRBJ2-1, with 9 bases fitting TRBD2. The CDR3 is 15 amino acids. Trimming took 7 bases from V and 0 from J; bases not matched to a gene: 3. Looked up from germline, CDR1 is KGHDR and CDR2 is SFDVKD. CDR3 sequence: CATRASGDSYNEQFF. CDR3 nucleotide sequence: TGTGCCACCAGGGCTAGCGGGGACTCCTACAATGAGCAGTTCTTC.

This clonotype appeared a few times. The gene calls are TRBV5-1 and TRBJ1-6; 7 bases are shared with TRBD1. This CDR3 has 15 amino acids. Per the germline V gene, CDR1 is SGHRS and CDR2 is YFSETQ. Trimming took 0 bases from V and 8 from J; bases not matched to a gene: 5. CDR3 nucleotides: TGCGCCAGCAGCTTGGTATCACAGGGGTATTCACCCCTCCACTTT. Its protein product is CASSLVSQGYSPLHF. Supplemented by reference TRBV5-1 and TRBJ1-6, the full variable domain reads KAGVTQTPRYLIKTRGQQVTLSCSPISGHRSVSWYQQTPGQGLQFLFEYFSETQRNKGNFPGRFSGRQFSNSRSEMNVSTLELGDSALYLCASSLVSQGYSPLHFGNGTRLTVT.

CDR3 residues: CASSLRVGETQYF. The CDR3, as DNA: TGTGCCAGCAGCTTACGAGTCGGGGAGACCCAGTACTTC. The chain carries TRBV7-9 and TRBJ2-5; unclear D gene. In germline, CDR1 is SEHNR, CDR2 FQNEAQ (reference sequence). With 2 bases removed from V and 5 bases from J, the gap between germline ends came to 9 bases. The CDR3 is 13 residues long.

This chain joins TRBV19 and TRBJ2-5, with TRBD1 identical over 7 bases. The CDR3 extends over 16 amino acids. Looked up from germline, CDR1 is LNHDA and CDR2 is SQIVND (reference sequence). The ends lost 4 bases at V and 0 bases at J; junction bases unmatched: 8. Written as DNA, the CDR3 is TGTGCCAGTAGTAGGATGACAGGGACATACCAAGAGACCCAGTACTTC. It codes for CASSRMTGTYQETQYF.

Here the CDR3 reads CASSISGGRETQYF. The DNA for the CDR3 is TGTGCCAGTAGTATATCGGGCGGGAGAGAGACCCAGTACTTC. The V gene is TRBV19, the J gene TRBJ2-5; TRBD2 matches at 7 bases. J was trimmed by 4 bases and V by 2 bases; bases with no gene match: 4. Per germline, CDR1 LNHDA and CDR2 SQIVND (reference sequence). The CDR3 has 14 residues.

V usage is TRBV6-5 and J usage is TRBJ2-1, with 11 bases lining up with TRBD2. The CDR3 spans 16 residues. Trimming at V came to 0 bases and at J to 5 bases, leaving 3 bases not matched to a gene. Per the germline V gene, CDR1 is MNHEY and CDR2 is SVGAGI. CDR3 coding DNA: TGTGCCAGCAGTTACTCTCCGGGACTAGCGGACAATGAGCAGTTCTTC. Its protein is CASSYSPGLADNEQFF.

In this sample, this clonotype turned up once. V gene TRBV28 combines with J gene TRBJ2-7; D is unclear. V was pared by 6 bases and J by 9 bases, with 24 bases between. The CDR3 runs to 15 residues. Germline assignment: CDR1 MDHEN and CDR2 SYDVKM. The CDR3 nucleotides are TGTGCCAGCAGCCCTCCGGGCCCCCAGCTCTTTTTGCAGTACTTC. Translated: CASSPPGPQLFLQYF.

The chain carries TRBV11-3 and TRBJ2-3; 15 positions agree with TRBD2. V was pared by 5 bases and J by 8 bases, with 8 bases of the junction left unmatched. CDR1 and CDR2 from the germline V gene are SGHNT and YENEEA. This CDR3 has 16 residues. The chain's CDR3 is CASSHGLAGGMGTQYF. The CDR3 DNA reads TGTGCCAGCAGCCACGGACTAGCGGGAGGGATGGGTACGCAGTATTTT.

In this sample, this clonotype turned up a few times. The chain joins TRBV7-2 to TRBJ2-7, with 7 nucleotides matching TRBD1. The CDR3 sequence is 14 residues long. Germline V gene lookup returns CDR1 SGHTA and CDR2 FQGNSA. Losses at the gene ends were 4 bases for V and 9 bases for J; bases not matched to a gene: 12. The CDR3 bases are TGTGCCAGCAGCTCAGCCCCCGGACAGGCCGGGCAGTACTTC. Its protein product is CASSSAPGQAGQYF.

The V call is TRBV6-2 or TRBV6-3, the J call TRBJ2-1; unclear D gene. V was trimmed by 2 bases and J by 2 bases, leaving 7 bases between them. Germline CDR1 and CDR2: MNHEY and SVGEGT. This CDR3 has 14 amino acids. DNA of the CDR3: TGTGCCAGCAGTTACAGGGCGACCTACAATGAGCAGTTCTTC. Its protein product is CASSYRATYNEQFF.

The V call is TRBV6-1, the J call TRBJ2-3; D remains ambiguous. The V gene's germline CDR1 is MNHNS and CDR2 SASEGT. V lost 3 bases and J lost 1, with 11 bases in between. The CDR3 contains 15 residues. The CDR3 DNA is TGTGCCAGCAGTGATGTTGGCCAAGGCACAGATACGCAGTATTTT. It specifies CASSDVGQGTDTQYF.

The chain links TRBV20-1 to TRBJ1-5; 11 bases match TRBD1. The V gene's germline CDR1 is DFQATT and CDR2 SNEGSKA (reference sequence). The CDR3 sequence is 15 residues long. The J segment lost 1 base and the V segment lost 6 bases, leaving 5 bases of the junction unmatched. This CDR3 is CSAPGQGASNQPQHF. The CDR3 nucleotides are TGCAGTGCCCCTGGACAGGGGGCAAGCAATCAGCCCCAGCATTTT.

J is TRBJ1-1 and V is TRBV27, with D unresolved. Germline CDR1 and CDR2: MNHEY and SMNVEV (reference sequence). V was shortened by 5 bases and J by 4 bases, with 11 bases between the two germline ends. The CDR3 extends over 13 amino acids. CDR3 DNA: TGTGCCAGCAGTCTCCGCCAGTCCACTGAAGCTTTCTTT. Its protein is CASSLRQSTEAFF.

This clonotype has a handful of counts. The J gene is TRBJ2-2, the V gene TRBV6-1; TRBD2 is a possible D gene (5 bases). The CDR3 length is 13 residues. Germline V gene data show CDR1 as MNHNS and CDR2 as SASEGT. Trimming pared 6 bases from V and 0 bases from J, leaving 5 bases between. In DNA, the CDR3 is TGTGCCAGCAGACTAGCGAACACCGGGGAGCTGTTTTTT. Residues: CASRLANTGELFF.

V and J are TRBV11-2 and TRBJ2-2; TRBD2 aligns across 11 bases. This CDR3 has 22 residues. V dropped 6 bases and J dropped 3; count of bases not matched to a gene: 24. Germline lookup yields CDR1 SGHAT and CDR2 FQNNGV. The CDR3 sequence is CASRRFGPRGLAGGRDTGELFF. CDR3 coding DNA: TGTGCCAGCAGGCGATTTGGCCCCCGTGGTCTAGCGGGAGGCCGCGACACCGGGGAGCTGTTTTTT.

This clonotype has more than one count but fewer than ten. This chain joins TRBV20-1 and TRBJ2-7, with 8 nucleotides matching TRBD1. Looked up from germline, CDR1 is DFQATT and CDR2 is SNEGSKA (reference sequence). J lost 3 bases, V lost 6 bases, and 7 bases had no gene match. The CDR3 covers 13 residues. CDR3 sequence reads: CSAREGQGYEQYF. As DNA, the CDR3 is TGCAGTGCCCGAGAAGGACAGGGCTACGAGCAGTACTTC.

This clonotype was seen a few times. The chain couples TRBV6-4 to TRBJ2-2, with D uncertain. V was trimmed by 7 bases and J by 5 bases, leaving 17 bases between them. The CDR3 sequence is 15 residues long. The germline gives CDR1 MRHNA, CDR2 SNTAGT. CDR3: CASKGRALGTGELFF. The CDR3 bases are TGTGCCAGCAAGGGTCGGGCTCTCGGGACCGGGGAGCTGTTTTTT.

The chain recombines TRBV2 with TRBJ1-2, with 12 bases lining up with TRBD1. From germline, CDR1 is SNHLY and CDR2 FYNNEI. The V segment lost 7 bases and the J segment 8 bases; nucleotides outside the gene matches: 8. There are 14 residues in the CDR3. CDR3 nucleotides: TGTGCCAGCAAATCGGGACAGGGGGCGCAGGGCTACACCTTC. Protein sequence: CASKSGQGAQGYTF. Drawing the rest from reference TRBV2 and TRBJ1-2, the complete variable domain is EPEVTQTPSHQVTQMGQEVILRCVPISNHLYFYWYRQILGQKVEFLVSFYNNEISEKSEIFDDQFSVERPDGSNFTLKIRSTKLEDSAMYFCASKSGQGAQGYTFGSGTRLTVV.